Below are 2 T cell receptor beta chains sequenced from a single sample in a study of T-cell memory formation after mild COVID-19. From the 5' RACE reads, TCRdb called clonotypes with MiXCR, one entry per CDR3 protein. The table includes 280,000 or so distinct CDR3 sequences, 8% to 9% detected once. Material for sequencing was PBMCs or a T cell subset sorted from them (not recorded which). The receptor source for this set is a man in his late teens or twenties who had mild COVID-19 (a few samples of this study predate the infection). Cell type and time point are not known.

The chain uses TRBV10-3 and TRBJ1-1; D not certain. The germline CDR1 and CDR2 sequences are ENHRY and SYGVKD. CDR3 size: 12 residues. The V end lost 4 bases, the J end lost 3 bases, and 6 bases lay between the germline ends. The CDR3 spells CAISVTDTEAFF. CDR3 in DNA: TGTGCCATCAGTGTTACGGACACTGAAGCTTTCTTT.

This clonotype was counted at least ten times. The CDR3 DNA reads as TGCGCCAGCAGCGTGGACAGCCCTAACTATGGCTACACCTTC. Encoded protein: CASSVDSPNYGYTF. V is TRBV5-1 and J is TRBJ1-2, with D maybe TRBD1 (6 bases). CDR3 length: 14 amino acids. Trimming stripped 4 bases from V and 0 bases from J, with 10 bases between. CDR1 and CDR2 from the germline V gene are SGHRS and YFSETQ.